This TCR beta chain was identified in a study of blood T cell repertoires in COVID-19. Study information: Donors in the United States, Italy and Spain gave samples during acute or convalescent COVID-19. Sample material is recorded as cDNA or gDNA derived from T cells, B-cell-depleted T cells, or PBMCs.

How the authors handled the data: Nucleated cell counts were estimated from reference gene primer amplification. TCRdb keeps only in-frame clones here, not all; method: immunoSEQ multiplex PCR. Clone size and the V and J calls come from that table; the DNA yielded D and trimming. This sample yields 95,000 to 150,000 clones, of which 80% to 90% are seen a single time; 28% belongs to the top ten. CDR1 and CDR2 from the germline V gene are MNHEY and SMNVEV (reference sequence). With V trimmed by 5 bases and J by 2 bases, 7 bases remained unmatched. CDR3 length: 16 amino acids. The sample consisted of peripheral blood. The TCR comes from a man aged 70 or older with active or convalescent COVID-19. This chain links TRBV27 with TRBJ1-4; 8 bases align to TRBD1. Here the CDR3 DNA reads TGTGCCAGCAGTCCCCATCGGACAGGGACTAATGAAAAACTGTTTTTT. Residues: CASSPHRTGTNEKLFF.